This TCR beta chain was recovered during a study of type 1 regulatory T cells. Overall study: T-allo10 is a Tr1-enriched, alloantigen-specific CD4 T cell product made in vitro.

TCRdb re-analysed the reads in MiXCR, keeping a single row per CDR3 protein. The top ten hold 7% to 9% of the sample, which has about 42,000 distinct CDR3 sequences, about 12% seen once. The CDR3 has 19 amino acids. With V trimmed by 6 bases and J by 0 bases, 16 bases remained unmatched. This clonotype is labeled as medium-sized. No antigen is known for it. The chain joins TRBV12-3 or TRBV12-4 to TRBJ1-2; TRBD1 matches 10 bases. This TCR was sampled from a human donor in good health. The sample was cultured non-Tr1 T cells, either the whole culture or a sorted T cell fraction (not recorded which). The CDR3 nucleotides are TGTGCCAGCAGCCCCATGGTAGACAGGGGGCAGTTAGCTAACTATGGCTACACCTTC. Translated, it gives CASSPMVDRGQLANYGYTF.